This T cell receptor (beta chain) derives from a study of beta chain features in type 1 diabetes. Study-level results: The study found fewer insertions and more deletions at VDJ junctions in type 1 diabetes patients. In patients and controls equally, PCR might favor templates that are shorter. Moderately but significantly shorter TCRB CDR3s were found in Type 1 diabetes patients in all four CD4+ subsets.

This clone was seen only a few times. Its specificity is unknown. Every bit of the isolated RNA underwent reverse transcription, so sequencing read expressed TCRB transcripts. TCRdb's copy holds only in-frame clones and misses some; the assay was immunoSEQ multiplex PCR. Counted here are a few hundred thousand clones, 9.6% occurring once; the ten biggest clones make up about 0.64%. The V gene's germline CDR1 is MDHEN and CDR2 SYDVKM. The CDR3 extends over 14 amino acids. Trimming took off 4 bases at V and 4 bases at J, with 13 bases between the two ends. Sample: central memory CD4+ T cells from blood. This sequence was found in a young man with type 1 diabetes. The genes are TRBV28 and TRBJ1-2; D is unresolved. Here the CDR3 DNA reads TGTGCCAGCAGTTCATATGGACGACTCTATGGCTACACCTTC. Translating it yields CASSSYGRLYGYTF.